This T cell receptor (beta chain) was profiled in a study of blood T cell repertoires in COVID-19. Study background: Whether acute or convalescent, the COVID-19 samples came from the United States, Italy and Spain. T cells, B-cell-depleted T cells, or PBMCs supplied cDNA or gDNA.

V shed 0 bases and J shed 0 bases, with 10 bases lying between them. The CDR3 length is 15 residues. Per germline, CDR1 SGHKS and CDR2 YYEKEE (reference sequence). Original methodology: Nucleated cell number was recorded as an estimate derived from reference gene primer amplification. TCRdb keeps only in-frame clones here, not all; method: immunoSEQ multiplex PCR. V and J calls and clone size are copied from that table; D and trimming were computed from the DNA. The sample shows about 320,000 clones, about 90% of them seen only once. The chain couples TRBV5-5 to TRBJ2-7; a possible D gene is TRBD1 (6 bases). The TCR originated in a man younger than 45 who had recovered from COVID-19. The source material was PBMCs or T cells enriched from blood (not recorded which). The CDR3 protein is CASSLAGQSSYEQYF. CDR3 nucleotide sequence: TGTGCCAGCAGCTTGGCCGGACAGAGCTCCTACGAGCAGTACTTC.